The entry below gives a single TCR beta chain sequence along with its context. The CDR3 is 15 amino acids. Germline values: CDR1 DFQATT, CDR2 SNEGSKA (reference sequence). The V gene end was trimmed by 5 bases and the J gene end by 5 bases; junction bases not matched to a gene: 6. TCRdb reanalysed the RT-PCR reads using MiXCR and keeps one entry per CDR3 protein. The sample lists more than 600,000 distinct CDR3 sequences; 12% to 15% were seen once. This TCR was sampled from a female donor in good health, serving as a healthy control. Sequencing input: memory CD4+ T cells from blood. This rearrangement joins TRBV20-1 to TRBJ2-2; TRBD2 agrees at 12 bases. This chain's CDR3 is CSAPSGGAGTGELFF. Written as DNA, the CDR3 is TGCAGTGCTCCTAGCGGGGGGGCCGGGACCGGGGAGCTGTTTTTT.